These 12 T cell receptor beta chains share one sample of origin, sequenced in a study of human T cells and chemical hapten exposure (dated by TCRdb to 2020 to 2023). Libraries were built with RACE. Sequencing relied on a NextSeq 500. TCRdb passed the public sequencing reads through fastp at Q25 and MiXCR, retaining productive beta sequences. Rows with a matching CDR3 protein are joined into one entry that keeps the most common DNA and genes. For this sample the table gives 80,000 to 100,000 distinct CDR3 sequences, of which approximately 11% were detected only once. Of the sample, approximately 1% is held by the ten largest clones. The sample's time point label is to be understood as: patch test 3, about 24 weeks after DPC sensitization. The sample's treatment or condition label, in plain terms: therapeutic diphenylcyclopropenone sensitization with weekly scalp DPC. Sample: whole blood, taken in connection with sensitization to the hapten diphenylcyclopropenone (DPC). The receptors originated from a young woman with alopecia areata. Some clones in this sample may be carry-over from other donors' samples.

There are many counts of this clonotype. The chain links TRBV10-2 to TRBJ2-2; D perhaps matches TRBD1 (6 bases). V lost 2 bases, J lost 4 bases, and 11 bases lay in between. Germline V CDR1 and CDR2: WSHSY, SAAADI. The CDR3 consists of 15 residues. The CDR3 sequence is CASSEKTGRTGELFF. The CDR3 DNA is TGCGCCAGCAGTGAGAAGACAGGCCGCACCGGGGAGCTGTTTTTT.

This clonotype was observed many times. DNA of the CDR3: TGTGCCAGTTTAGATCGGTTGAACACCGGGGAGCTGTTTTTT. As protein: CASLDRLNTGELFF. The chain combines TRBV2 with TRBJ2-2; D is undetermined. CDR1 SNHLY and CDR2 FYNNEI come from the germline V gene. Trimming took 9 bases from V and 1 from J, leaving 12 bases between them. The CDR3 has 14 residues.

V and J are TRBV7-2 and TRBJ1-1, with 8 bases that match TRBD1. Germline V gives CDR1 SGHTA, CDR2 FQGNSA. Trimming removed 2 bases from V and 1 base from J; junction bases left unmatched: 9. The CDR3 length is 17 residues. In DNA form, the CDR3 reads TGTGCCAGCAGCTTAATGGTGGGGACAGGCCAGAACACTGAAGCTTTCTTT. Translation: CASSLMVGTGQNTEAFF. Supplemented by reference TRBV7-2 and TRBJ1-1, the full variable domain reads GAGVSQSPSNKVTEKGKDVELRCDPISGHTALYWYRQSLGQGLEFLIYFQGNSAPDKSGLPSDRFSAERTGGSVSTLTIQRTQQEDSAVYLCASSLMVGTGQNTEAFFGQGTRLTVV.

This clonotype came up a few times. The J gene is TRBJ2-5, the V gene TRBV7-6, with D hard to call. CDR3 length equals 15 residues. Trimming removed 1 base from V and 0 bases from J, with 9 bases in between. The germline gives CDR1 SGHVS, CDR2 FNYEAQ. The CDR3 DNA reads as TGTGCCAGCAGCTTAGAGGGTTTGTACCAAGAGACCCAGTACTTC. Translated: CASSLEGLYQETQYF.

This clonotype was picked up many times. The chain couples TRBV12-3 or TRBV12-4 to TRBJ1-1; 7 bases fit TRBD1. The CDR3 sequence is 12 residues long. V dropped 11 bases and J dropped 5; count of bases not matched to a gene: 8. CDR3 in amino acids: CASQGGGTEAFF. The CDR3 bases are TGTGCCTCCCAGGGGGGGGGAACTGAAGCTTTCTTT.

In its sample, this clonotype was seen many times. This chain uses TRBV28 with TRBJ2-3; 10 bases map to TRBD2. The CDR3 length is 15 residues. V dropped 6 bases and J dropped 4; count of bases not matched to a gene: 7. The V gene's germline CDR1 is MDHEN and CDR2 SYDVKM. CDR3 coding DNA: TGTGCCAGCAGGTCCAGCGGGAGGGCCCCAGATACGCAGTATTTT. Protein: CASRSSGRAPDTQYF.

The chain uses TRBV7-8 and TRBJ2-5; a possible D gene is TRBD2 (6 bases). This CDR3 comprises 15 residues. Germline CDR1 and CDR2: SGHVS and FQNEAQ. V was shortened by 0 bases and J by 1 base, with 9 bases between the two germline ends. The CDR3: CASSLAHGSQETQYF. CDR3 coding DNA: TGTGCCAGCAGCTTAGCGCACGGGAGCCAAGAGACCCAGTACTTC.

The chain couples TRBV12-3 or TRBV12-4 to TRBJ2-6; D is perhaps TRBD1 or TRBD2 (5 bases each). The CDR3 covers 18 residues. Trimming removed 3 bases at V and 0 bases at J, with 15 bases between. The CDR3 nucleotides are TGTGCCAGCAGTTTTTTGCCCGGGACCCACTCTGGGGCCAACGTCCTGACTTTC. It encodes CASSFLPGTHSGANVLTF.

The CDR3 nucleotides read TGTGCCAGTAGTACCACTGGGGGGCCCTCCTACGAGCAGTACTTC. Translating gives CASSTTGGPSYEQYF. V usage is TRBV19 and J usage is TRBJ2-7, with D perhaps matching TRBD1 or TRBD2 (6 bases each). V lost 4 bases, J lost 0 bases, and 13 bases lay in between. The CDR3 consists of 15 residues. Germline CDR1 and CDR2: LNHDA and SQIVND (reference sequence).

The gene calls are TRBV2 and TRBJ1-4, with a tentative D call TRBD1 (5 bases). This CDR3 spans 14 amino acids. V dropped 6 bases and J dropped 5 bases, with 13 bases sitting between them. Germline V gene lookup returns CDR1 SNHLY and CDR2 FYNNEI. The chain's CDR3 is CASRRRGNNEKLFF. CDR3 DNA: TGTGCCAGCAGGAGACGGGGGAACAATGAAAAACTGTTTTTT.

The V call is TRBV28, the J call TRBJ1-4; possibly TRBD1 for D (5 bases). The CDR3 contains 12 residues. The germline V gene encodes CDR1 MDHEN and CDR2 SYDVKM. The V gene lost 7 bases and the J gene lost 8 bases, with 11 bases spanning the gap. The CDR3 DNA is TGTGCCAGCACTCCTCGGGGGGAAAAACTGTTTTTT. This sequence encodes CASTPRGEKLFF. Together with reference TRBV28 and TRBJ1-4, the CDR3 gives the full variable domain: DVKVTQSSRYLVKRTGEKVFLECVQDMDHENMFWYRQDPGLGLRLIYFSYDVKMKEKGDIPEGYSVSREKKERFSLILESASTNQTSMYLCASTPRGEKLFFGSGTQLSVL.

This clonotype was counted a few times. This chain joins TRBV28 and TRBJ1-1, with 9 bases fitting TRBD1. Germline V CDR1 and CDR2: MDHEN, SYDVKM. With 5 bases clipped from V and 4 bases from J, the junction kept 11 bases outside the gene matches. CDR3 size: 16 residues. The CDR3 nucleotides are TGTGCCAGCAGTATCCTGACAGGGGGTGGTCTCACTGAAGCTTTCTTT. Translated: CASSILTGGGLTEAFF.